This T cell receptor (beta chain) was observed in a study of cytomegalovirus exposure and HLA in healthy donors. Study-wide background: Early released data had 80 million or so unique TCRs, all coming from HLA-typed donors.

The PCR made use of 60 Vbeta and 13 Jbeta primers. Generated by immunoSEQ multiplex PCR, the TCRdb table keeps only in-frame clones and is missing some. The data show some 140,000 clones, approximately 79% seen once. This clone was detected once. Antigen specificity is unknown. CDR1 and CDR2 (germline): MNHEY, SMNVEV (reference sequence). The CDR3 totals 14 residues. V was shortened by 4 bases and J by 5 bases, with 15 bases between the two germline ends. Findings of the study overall: Accounts indicate the classifier identified cytomegalovirus status with strong specificity and sensitivity. TCR beta V- and J-gene trimming, according to a later analysis, was linked to a missense DCLRE1C variant. A later examination showed that TCR association rates differed by HLA locus, with DRB1 most and HLA-C fewest.

V and J are TRBV27 and TRBJ2-7; maybe TRBD1 (5 bases). Sequencing was performed on PBMCs. This sequence originates from a man aged 40-49 years in good health and CMV-seropositive. CDR3 sequence (DNA): TGTGCCAGCAGTTCCGCAACAGGTGTCAACGAGCAGTACTTC. Its protein is CASSSATGVNEQYF.